The 3 T cell receptor beta chains in this list originate from one sample, sequenced in a study of shared clonotypes between healthy human individuals. Some clones are missing from TCRdb's copy, which holds only in-frame ones; the method was immunoSEQ multiplex PCR. The sample lists millions of clones, roughly 92% occurring once. The specimen was naive CD4+ T cells sorted from blood. Subset in this sample: CD45RA+ positively selected. All receptors derive from a man between 18 and 35 years old in good health.

The rearrangement joins TRBV30 to TRBJ1-5; D may be TRBD1 (5 bases). Germline V gene sequence: CDR1 GTSNPN, CDR2 SVGIG (reference sequence). The V end lost 0 bases, the J end lost 7 bases, and 16 bases lay between the germline ends. The CDR3 spans 15 residues. The CDR3 sequence: CAWSVNAGGYQPQHF. CDR3 nucleotide sequence: TGTGCCTGGAGTGTAAATGCGGGGGGATACCAGCCCCAGCATTTT.

The chain is built from TRBV4-2 and TRBJ2-2, with 9 bases that match TRBD1. The CDR3 runs to 15 residues. Trimming at V came to 2 bases and at J to 6 bases, leaving 4 bases not matched to a gene. Germline CDR1 is LGHNA and CDR2 is YNFKEQ. The CDR3 bases are TGTGCCAGCAGCCAAACGGACAGGGGTTCCGGGGAGCTGTTTTTT. Translation: CASSQTDRGSGELFF.

The gene calls are TRBV9 and TRBJ2-1, with D perhaps TRBD2 (5 bases). The CDR3 has 13 residues. Germline V gene lookup returns CDR1 SGDLS and CDR2 YYNGEE. Trimming took 0 bases from V and 10 from J, leaving 11 bases between them. The DNA of the CDR3 is TGTGCCAGCAGCGTAGTGCCCGGGATCGAGCAGTTCTTC. As protein: CASSVVPGIEQFF. Full variable domain (rest looked up from reference TRBV9 and TRBJ2-1): DSGVTQTPKHLITATGQRVTLRCSPRSGDLSVYWYQQSLDQGLQFLIQYYNGEERAKGNILERFSAQQFPDLHSELNLSSLELGDSALYFCASSVVPGIEQFFGPGTRLTVL.